These 8 T cell receptor beta chains were all obtained from the same sample, sequenced in a study of cytomegalovirus exposure and HLA in healthy donors. This PCR relied on a set of 60 Vbeta primers and 13 Jbeta primers. Method: immunoSEQ multiplex PCR; TCRdb's copy keeps in-frame clones and lacks some. The sample holds about 130,000 clones, about 63% seen once. The sequenced sample was PBMCs. The receptor source for this set is a man younger than 40 in good health and CMV-seropositive.

This clone was detected only a few times. The chain combines TRBV6-6 with TRBJ1-5, with 7 bases aligning to TRBD1. The junction had 7 bases not matched to a gene; V was cut back by 2 bases and J by 6 bases. Germline assignment: CDR1 MNHNY and CDR2 SVGAGI (reference sequence). This CDR3 contains 15 residues. CDR3 DNA sequence: TGTGCCAGCAGTTACGGTCAGGGGGTGAGTCAGCCCCAGCATTTT. It is translated as CASSYGQGVSQPQHF.

The chain joins TRBV27 to TRBJ2-1, with 8 bases that match TRBD2. J lost 2 bases, V lost 3 bases, and 3 bases had no gene match. The CDR3 length is 15 residues. Germline V gene sequence: CDR1 MNHEY, CDR2 SMNVEV (reference sequence). Here the CDR3 reads CASSFLAGPYNEQFF. In DNA, the CDR3 is TGTGCCAGCAGTTTCCTAGCGGGCCCCTACAATGAGCAGTTCTTC.

This clone has just one count. The chain has TRBV7-9 and TRBJ1-5; 8 bases line up with TRBD1. The CDR3 spans 15 residues. Germline trimming cut 5 bases from V and 6 bases from J; bases unmatched to any gene: 9. Germline-derived CDR1 and CDR2 are SEHNR and FQNEAQ (reference sequence). This CDR3 is CASSPGGQGAQPQHF. CDR3 nucleotides: TGTGCCAGCAGCCCGGGCGGGCAGGGGGCTCAGCCCCAGCATTTT.

There are a few counts of this clone. The rearrangement joins TRBV27 to TRBJ2-7; a weak D match, TRBD1 (6 bases). Trimming took 5 bases from V and 0 from J, leaving 20 bases between them. The CDR3 is made up of 17 amino acids. The germline gives CDR1 MNHEY, CDR2 SMNVEV (reference sequence). CDR3 in amino acids: CASSPSGQTGPSYEQYF. CDR3 coding DNA: TGTGCCAGCAGTCCCTCCGGACAGACTGGACCCTCCTACGAGCAGTACTTC.

The CDR3, as DNA: TGTGCCAGCAGTTTAGGGTCCAGGGCCTTCACTGAAGCTTTCTTT. As protein: CASSLGSRAFTEAFF. V and J are TRBV28 and TRBJ1-1, with D perhaps TRBD1 (5 bases). Trimming removed 2 bases at V and 4 bases at J, with 14 bases between. This CDR3 is built from 15 residues. CDR1 is MDHEN and CDR2 is SYDVKM in the germline V gene. The full variable domain, in which reference TRBV28 and TRBJ1-1 provide the parts outside the CDR3, is DVKVTQSSRYLVKRTGEKVFLECVQDMDHENMFWYRQDPGLGLRLIYFSYDVKMKEKGDIPEGYSVSREKKERFSLILESASTNQTSMYLCASSLGSRAFTEAFFGQGTRLTVV.

V gene TRBV5-1 combines with J gene TRBJ2-1; the D gene is possibly TRBD2 (6 bases). Trimming removed 0 bases at V and 8 bases at J, with 12 bases between. The germline CDR1 and CDR2 sequences are SGHRS and YFSETQ. The CDR3 is made up of 14 amino acids. This CDR3 reads CASSLGSPGDEQFF. The DNA for the CDR3 is TGCGCCAGCAGCTTGGGTTCCCCGGGGGATGAGCAGTTCTTC.

V gene TRBV7-3 combines with J gene TRBJ1-1; D gene unclear. This CDR3 is 13 amino acids long. CDR1 is SGHTA, CDR2 FQGTGA, per germline. V was trimmed by 6 bases and J by 3 bases, leaving 11 bases between them. The CDR3 DNA reads as TGTGCCAGCAGTACCGGGAGGGACACTGAAGCTTTCTTT. Translating it yields CASSTGRDTEAFF.

The chain carries TRBV9 and TRBJ1-5; the match to TRBD1 covers 7 bases. Germline V gene data show CDR1 as SGDLS and CDR2 as YYNGEE. There are 16 residues in the CDR3. The V gene end was trimmed by 4 bases and the J gene end by 8 bases; junction bases not matched to a gene: 15. CDR3 amino acids: CASSPGDSSRVEPQHF. As DNA, the CDR3 is TGTGCCAGCAGCCCAGGGGACAGCAGTCGGGTGGAGCCCCAGCATTTT.